Each of the 18 T cell receptor beta chains below was sequenced from the same sample in a study of CD8+CD57+ T cells in acquired aplastic anemia. The template used for profiling TCR beta VDJ and CDR3 was genomic DNA. TCRdb analysed the reads with MiXCR anew, one entry per CDR3 protein. The sample holds about 58,000 distinct CDR3 sequences, approximately 50% seen once. For sequencing, patients were chosen who had shown expansion of CD8+CD57+ cells by flow cytometry. The sequencing input was sorted CD4+, CD8+, or CD8+CD57+ T cells (not recorded which) from PBMCs. The receptors here all came from a human donor with aplastic anemia.

This clonotype was seen many times. The V call is TRBV28, the J call TRBJ2-7, with TRBD2 matching over 11 bases. Germline V gives CDR1 MDHEN, CDR2 SYDVKM. This CDR3 comprises 17 residues. The V gene end was trimmed by 6 bases and the J gene end by 3 bases; junction bases not matched to a gene: 13. Written as DNA, the CDR3 is TGTGCCAGCAGACAAGGACTAGCGGGCGTTGCCTACTACGAGCAGTACTTC. This sequence encodes CASRQGLAGVAYYEQYF.

The table lists this clonotype with many counts. In nucleotides, the CDR3 is TGTGCCACCTCCCTGGGGGCAGCTAATCAGCCCCAGCATTTT. Its protein is CATSLGAANQPQHF. The chain carries TRBV19 and TRBJ1-5, with D perhaps matching TRBD1 (6 bases). This CDR3 spans 14 amino acids. V lost 10 bases and J 4 bases, leaving 17 bases between the germline ends. Germline V gene sequence: CDR1 LNHDA, CDR2 SQIVND (reference sequence). Using reference TRBV19 and TRBJ1-5 for the parts outside the CDR3, the full variable domain is DGGITQSPKYLFRKEGQNVTLSCEQNLNHDAMYWYRQDPGQGLRLIYYSQIVNDFQKGDIAEGYSVSREKKESFPLTVTSAQKNPTAFYLCATSLGAANQPQHFGDGTRLSIL.

A few counts support this clonotype. The chain combines TRBV27 with TRBJ2-3; 8 bases line up with TRBD1. The CDR3 totals 15 residues. CDR1 and CDR2 (germline): MNHEY, SMNVEV (reference sequence). J gave up 1 base and V 3 bases, and 3 bases lay outside the gene matches. This CDR3 reads CASSFGQGGTDTQYF. CDR3 nucleotides: TGTGCCAGCAGTTTTGGACAGGGAGGCACAGATACGCAGTATTTT.

A note on this clonotype: It may be a read error: a sequence one base away is much more abundant. A read error is likely, as this CDR3 ends without the conserved phenylalanine or tryptophan. This sequence joins TRBV5-1 and TRBJ1-1, with D possibly matching TRBD1 (6 bases). The CDR3 loop spans 13 amino acids. The germline V gene has CDR1 SGHRS and CDR2 YFSETQ. V was cut by 4 bases and J by 6 bases, with 13 bases left in between. DNA of the CDR3: TGCGCCAGCAGCCCGAGGGGGGGGCCTGAAGCTTTCCTT. This gives the protein CASSPRGGPEAFL.

The chain joins TRBV12-3 or TRBV12-4 to TRBJ1-2; D remains ambiguous. Trimming pared 10 bases from V and 6 bases from J, leaving 15 bases between. This CDR3 has 12 residues. CDR3: CATGKDGNGYTF. The CDR3 DNA is TGTGCCACCGGTAAAGACGGAAATGGCTACACCTTC.

This clonotype was observed at least ten times. V and J are TRBV6-6 and TRBJ1-1, with D possibly matching TRBD1 (5 bases). V lost 2 bases to trimming and J lost 5 bases, with 21 bases between them. The CDR3 loop spans 17 amino acids. Germline V gene sequence: CDR1 MNHNY, CDR2 SVGAGI (reference sequence). This CDR3 is CASSYDGGGKGVTEAFF. The CDR3, as DNA: TGTGCCAGCAGTTACGATGGGGGGGGGAAAGGTGTGACTGAAGCTTTCTTT.

The chain has TRBV7-8 and TRBJ1-2; TRBD1 aligns across 11 bases. CDR3 size: 13 residues. The V gene's germline CDR1 is SGHVS and CDR2 FQNEAQ. J gave up 8 bases and V 5 bases, and 4 bases lay outside the gene matches. CDR3 nucleotides: TGTGCCAGCAGCCCCCGGGACAGGGGGGGCTACACCTTC. Translating gives CASSPRDRGGYTF.

This chain links TRBV20-1 with TRBJ2-3; 8 bases align to TRBD2. The CDR3 spans 15 residues. Germline loops: CDR1 DFQATT, CDR2 SNEGSKA (reference sequence). The V and J ends lost 3 bases and 1 base, in that order; junction bases with no gene match: 6. CDR3 protein: CSARSLSGGTDTQYF. The DNA of the CDR3 is TGCAGTGCTAGGTCCCTTAGCGGGGGCACAGATACGCAGTATTTT.

There are a few counts of this clonotype. This rearrangement joins TRBV19 to TRBJ2-1; D might be TRBD1 or TRBD2, each matching 6 bases. V lost 7 bases and J 7 bases, leaving 14 bases between the germline ends. The CDR3 totals 13 residues. The germline gives CDR1 LNHDA, CDR2 SQIVND (reference sequence). The CDR3 coding sequence is TGTGCCAGTATGGTTATAGGGGGGAATGAGCAGTTCTTC. This gives the protein CASMVIGGNEQFF. The full variable domain, rest sourced from reference TRBV19 and TRBJ2-1, is DGGITQSPKYLFRKEGQNVTLSCEQNLNHDAMYWYRQDPGQGLRLIYYSQIVNDFQKGDIAEGYSVSREKKESFPLTVTSAQKNPTAFYLCASMVIGGNEQFFGPGTRLTVL.

The chain links TRBV6-2 or TRBV6-3 to TRBJ2-2; the D is unclear. The CDR3 covers 14 residues. V was clipped by 2 bases and J by 3 bases, with 7 bases between them. The germline CDR1 and CDR2 sequences are MNHEY and SVGEGT. This chain's CDR3 is CASSYLSDTGELFF. The CDR3 DNA reads as TGTGCCAGCAGTTACCTTTCGGACACCGGGGAGCTGTTTTTT.

DNA for the CDR3: TGCAGTGCTCACCTAGCGGGGTCCTACGAGCAGTACTTC. This translates into CSAHLAGSYEQYF. The chain joins TRBV20-1 to TRBJ2-7, with TRBD2 matching 9 bases. The CDR3 totals 13 residues. Trimming cost V 5 bases and J 1 base; bases outside gene matches: 3. CDR1 and CDR2 (germline): DFQATT, SNEGSKA (reference sequence).

V and J are TRBV10-3 and TRBJ1-1; 8 nucleotides line up with TRBD1. Germline V gene sequence: CDR1 ENHRY, CDR2 SYGVKD. CDR3 length: 14 amino acids. V shed 4 bases and J 1 base; nucleotides not matched to a gene: 2. The CDR3 bases are TGTGCCATCAGTGGGGACAGGTCGAACACTGAAGCTTTCTTT. Its protein is CAISGDRSNTEAFF.

This clonotype showed up many times. This chain joins TRBV6-4 and TRBJ2-2; D ambiguous. V was clipped by 3 bases and J by 5 bases, with 7 bases between them. The length of the CDR3 is 13 residues. Germline values: CDR1 MRHNA, CDR2 SNTAGT. The CDR3 DNA is TGTGCCAGCAGTGAGGGTGGGACCGGGGAGCTGTTTTTT. It translates to CASSEGGTGELFF.

This clonotype occurred many times. V gene TRBV12-3 or TRBV12-4 combines with J gene TRBJ2-3; TRBD2 matches at 9 bases. The CDR3 extends over 16 amino acids. Trimming removed 8 bases from V and 3 bases from J; junction bases left unmatched: 12. The CDR3 region is CASAGASGVGTDTQYF. DNA of the CDR3: TGTGCCAGCGCTGGGGCTAGCGGGGTAGGGACAGATACGCAGTATTTT.

This clonotype has just a few counts. The rearrangement uses TRBV30 and TRBJ1-2; D not certain. V lost 5 bases to trimming and J lost 1 base, with 8 bases between them. This CDR3 spans 12 amino acids. Germline lookup yields CDR1 GTSNPN and CDR2 SVGIG (reference sequence). Here the CDR3 DNA reads TGTGCCTGGGGGTTGGGTAACTATGGCTACACCTTC. It specifies CAWGLGNYGYTF.

The V and J genes are TRBV10-1 and TRBJ1-1; D may be TRBD1 (5 bases). V was clipped by 6 bases and J by 8 bases, with 19 bases between them. CDR1 and CDR2 (germline): WNHNN, SYGVQD (reference sequence). The CDR3 consists of 14 residues. The CDR3 nucleotides read TGCGCCAGCAGCTTAGGGACGGCAGGCGACGAAGCTTTCTTT. It encodes CASSLGTAGDEAFF.

This clonotype was counted ten times or more. The V gene is TRBV12-3 or TRBV12-4, the J gene TRBJ1-5; possibly TRBD1 for D (6 bases). The germline V and J ends were trimmed by 8 bases and 0 bases, with 14 bases remaining between them. This CDR3 is 15 amino acids long. The CDR3, as DNA: TGTGCCAGCGCCAGCGGGGGGCTTAGCAATCAGCCCCAGCATTTT. Translated: CASASGGLSNQPQHF.

This clonotype is categorized as medium-sized. This chain connects TRBV29-1 to TRBJ2-1; TRBD2 matches 10 bases. J was trimmed by 9 bases and V by 4 bases; bases with no gene match: 9. Germline V gene sequence: CDR1 SQVTM, CDR2 ANQGSEA. The CDR3 is made up of 14 amino acids. The CDR3 sequence is CSVGTSGAKGEQFF. Here the CDR3 DNA reads TGCAGCGTTGGAACTAGCGGGGCTAAGGGTGAGCAGTTCTTC.